Presented here are 22 T cell receptor beta chains from one specimen sequenced in a study of long-term antiretroviral therapy in people with HIV. Researchers ran immunoSEQ v3.0 at survey level. Clones were read by immunoSEQ multiplex PCR, and TCRdb kept only the in-frame ones, dropping some. The data contain under 30,000 clones, nearly 95% of them singletons. The sequences come from unsorted PBMCs, collected more than 6 years after starting antiretroviral therapy. Receptor source: a man aged 30 to 39 with HIV.

J is TRBJ2-5 and V is TRBV7-2; D uncertain. Trimming took off 1 base at V and 11 bases at J, with 14 bases between the two ends. This CDR3 contains 13 residues. In germline, CDR1 is SGHTA, CDR2 FQGNSA. The CDR3 reads CASSLGHPTEQYF. As DNA, the CDR3 is TGTGCCAGCAGCTTAGGACACCCCACGGAGCAGTACTTC.

The rearrangement links TRBV13 to TRBJ1-3; D ambiguous. The CDR3 loop spans 16 amino acids. V dropped 0 bases and J dropped 1 base, with 10 bases sitting between them. Germline V gene sequence: CDR1 PRHDT, CDR2 FYEKMQ (reference sequence). DNA of the CDR3: TGTGCCAGCAGCTTAGGCAGTAGGATTTCTGGAAACACCATATATTTT. Its translation is CASSLGSRISGNTIYF.

This rearrangement joins TRBV7-2 to TRBJ2-3, with D hard to call. The CDR3 is 13 residues long. Between the trimmed V and J ends, which lost 3 bases and 4 bases, there was a span of 8 bases. The germline V gene has CDR1 SGHTA and CDR2 FQGNSA. The CDR3 is CASSLSASDTQYF. CDR3 coding DNA: TGTGCCAGCAGCTTGTCCGCCTCAGATACGCAGTATTTT.

This clone was found once. CDR3 amino acids: CASSLIGDRGPGYTF. CDR3 sequence (DNA): TGTGCCAGCAGCCTTATAGGTGACAGGGGGCCTGGCTACACCTTC. The chain couples TRBV4-2 to TRBJ1-2; TRBD1 aligns across 10 bases. V lost 4 bases and J lost 7; bases outside the gene matches: 9. CDR3 size: 15 residues. Per the germline V gene, CDR1 is LGHNA and CDR2 is YNFKEQ.

The J gene is TRBJ1-2, the V gene TRBV2; D unresolved. The germline gives CDR1 SNHLY, CDR2 FYNNEI. Trimming left V 7 bases short and J 5 bases short, with 20 bases between. The CDR3 sequence is 15 residues long. The DNA of the CDR3 is TGTGCCAGCAAGAGCTTCGACACCTTACGGTATGGCTACACCTTC. As protein: CASKSFDTLRYGYTF.

This rearrangement joins TRBV9 to TRBJ2-7; TRBD1 agrees at 7 bases. This CDR3 contains 15 residues. Germline V gives CDR1 SGDLS, CDR2 YYNGEE. The V gene end was trimmed by 0 bases and the J gene end by 0 bases; junction bases not matched to a gene: 3. CDR3 coding DNA: TGTGCCAGCAGCGTAGGCAGGGGGAGCTCCTACGAGCAGTACTTC. The encoded protein is CASSVGRGSSYEQYF.

This chain uses TRBV18 with TRBJ1-1; D is undetermined. Deletions cut 3 bases from V and 5 bases from J, with 7 bases between. The CDR3 loop spans 12 amino acids. CDR1 is KGHSH, CDR2 LQKENI, per germline. The CDR3 coding sequence is TGTGCCAGCTCACCGTCCAGGACTGAAGCTTTCTTT. Its translation is CASSPSRTEAFF.

J is TRBJ2-3 and V is TRBV7-9; 10 bases map to TRBD2. The CDR3 contains 17 residues. With V trimmed by 3 bases and J by 2 bases, 8 bases remained unmatched. CDR1 and CDR2 from the germline V gene are SEHNR and FQNEAQ (reference sequence). The CDR3 loop is CASSLGLAGGFTDTQYF. Here the CDR3 DNA reads TGTGCCAGCAGCTTGGGATTAGCGGGAGGCTTCACAGATACGCAGTATTTT.

This chain uses TRBV4-2 with TRBJ2-7; tentatively, D is TRBD1 (6 bases). The CDR3 covers 15 residues. Germline CDR1 reads LGHNA; CDR2 reads YNFKEQ. V was cut by 0 bases and J by 2 bases, with 11 bases left in between. The CDR3 spells CASSQDRGHAYEQYF. The CDR3 DNA sequence: TGTGCCAGCAGCCAAGATCGGGGACACGCCTACGAGCAGTACTTC.

The chain links TRBV7-2 to TRBJ2-7, with TRBD2 matching over 7 bases. The V gene's germline CDR1 is SGHTA and CDR2 FQGNSA. The junction had 9 bases not matched to a gene; V was cut back by 4 bases and J by 3 bases. The CDR3 sequence is 15 residues long. The CDR3 is CASSSISGFNYEQYF. The CDR3 nucleotides read TGTGCCAGCAGCTCTATTAGCGGGTTTAACTACGAGCAGTACTTC.

This chain uses TRBV9 with TRBJ2-1, with a possible D match to TRBD2 (6 bases). In germline, CDR1 is SGDLS, CDR2 YYNGEE. The V end lost 0 bases, the J end lost 9 bases, and 10 bases lay between the germline ends. The CDR3 totals 13 residues. The CDR3 loop is CASSVAGVSEQFF. CDR3 DNA sequence: TGTGCCAGCAGCGTAGCGGGAGTGAGTGAGCAGTTCTTC.

The CDR3 here is CASSPSTGGQPQHF. The CDR3 DNA sequence: TGTGCCAGCTCCCCCTCGACAGGGGGTCAGCCCCAGCATTTT. J is TRBJ1-5 and V is TRBV18; 9 bases map to TRBD1. Per the germline V gene, CDR1 is KGHSH and CDR2 is LQKENI. The length of the CDR3 is 14 residues. V trimming: 6 bases; J trimming: 6 bases; junction bases outside the gene matches: 6.

The chain employs TRBV5-8 and TRBJ2-1; D possibly corresponds to TRBD1 (6 bases). This CDR3 comprises 17 residues. Germline V gene data show CDR1 as SGHTS and CDR2 as YDEGEE. V lost 0 bases, J lost 4 bases, and 17 bases lay in between. The CDR3 DNA is TGTGCCAGCAGCTTGGACAGGGCCCATTCTATTTACAATGAGCAGTTCTTC. Translation gives CASSLDRAHSIYNEQFF.

This chain connects TRBV6-6 to TRBJ2-7; maybe TRBD1 (6 bases). The V end was cut by 4 bases, the J end by 6 bases, with 16 bases between. Germline V lookup: CDR1 MNHNY, CDR2 SVGAGI (reference sequence). This CDR3 has 14 amino acids. The CDR3 region has the DNA TGTGCCAGCAGTTTATCCTCACAGGGTTCCGAGCAGTACTTC. Protein sequence: CASSLSSQGSEQYF.

This chain joins TRBV5-1 and TRBJ2-3; a weak D match, TRBD1 (6 bases). V was pared by 7 bases and J by 2 bases, with 14 bases between. The germline V gene encodes CDR1 SGHRS and CDR2 YFSETQ. This CDR3 has 14 residues. The DNA for the CDR3 is TGCGCCAGCCGACAGGCGACTCACACAGATACGCAGTATTTT. Translation gives CASRQATHTDTQYF.

The chain is built from TRBV19 and TRBJ2-7; 7 bases match TRBD1. CDR1 and CDR2 from the germline V gene are LNHDA and SQIVND (reference sequence). Germline trimming cut 5 bases from V and 2 bases from J; bases unmatched to any gene: 6. The CDR3 sequence is 14 residues long. CDR3 sequence reads: CASSFGQATYEQYF. CDR3 bases: TGTGCCAGTAGTTTTGGACAGGCCACCTACGAGCAGTACTTC.

The V and J genes are TRBV7-9 and TRBJ1-1, with D perhaps TRBD1 (5 bases). CDR3 length: 15 amino acids. Between the trimmed V and J ends, which lost 5 bases and 1 base, there was a span of 14 bases. From germline, CDR1 is SEHNR and CDR2 FQNEAQ (reference sequence). This CDR3 reads CASSVEGTSNTEAFF. The CDR3, as DNA: TGTGCCAGCAGCGTCGAGGGGACCTCGAACACTGAAGCTTTCTTT. Variable domain in full (rest from reference TRBV7-9 and TRBJ1-1): DTGVSQNPRHKITKRGQNVTFRCDPISEHNRLYWYRQTLGQGPEFLTYFQNEAQLEKSRLLSDRFSAERPKGSFSTLEIQRTEQGDSAMYLCASSVEGTSNTEAFFGQGTRLTVV.

The CDR3 DNA follows: TGTGCCAGCAGCATAACCGGGAGGGTGGATGAAAAACTGTTTTTT. Translated, it gives CASSITGRVDEKLFF. The chain employs TRBV9 and TRBJ1-4; no clear D. In germline, CDR1 is SGDLS, CDR2 YYNGEE. This CDR3 has 15 residues. Trimming pared 4 bases from V and 6 bases from J, leaving 16 bases between.

The chain combines TRBV15 with TRBJ1-4, with 7 bases matching TRBD1. Germline V gene sequence: CDR1 LNHNV, CDR2 YYDKDF (reference sequence). Germline trimming cut 11 bases from V and 8 bases from J; bases unmatched to any gene: 11. The CDR3 length is 13 residues. CDR3 region: CAAGRGRWEKLFF. CDR3 nucleotide sequence: TGTGCCGCTGGGAGGGGGCGTTGGGAAAAACTGTTTTTT.

The V and J genes are TRBV4-2 and TRBJ2-3; 9 positions match TRBD2. This CDR3 has 17 amino acids. V lost 4 bases and J lost 1; bases outside the gene matches: 9. CDR1 is LGHNA, CDR2 YNFKEQ, per germline. CDR3 nucleotide sequence: TGTGCCAGCAGCCCTCGGTATAGCGGGGGAGGCACAGATACGCAGTATTTT. Encoded protein: CASSPRYSGGGTDTQYF.

In regard to this clone: The junction differs from germline at one of its ends, possibly a read error. V usage is TRBV7-7 and J usage is TRBJ1-2; D gene uncertain. Germline lookup yields CDR1 SSHAT and CDR2 FNYEAQ (reference sequence). CDR3 length equals 14 residues. CDR3 coding DNA: TGTGCTAGCAGCCACGGGGTTCTAAACGGTGGCTACACCTTC. It translates to CASSHGVLNGGYTF.

In this sample, this clone turned up a few times. The DNA of the CDR3 is TGTGCCAGCAGAAACATCCAAGGGAAAGAGACCCAGTACTTC. It encodes CASRNIQGKETQYF. This rearrangement joins TRBV7-9 to TRBJ2-5; D gene ambiguous. Trimming shortened V by 6 bases and J by 3 bases, and 14 bases separated the two germline ends. This CDR3 contains 14 residues. CDR1 and CDR2 from the germline V gene are SEHNR and FQNEAQ (reference sequence). The variable domain in full, with the rest retrieved from reference TRBV7-9 and TRBJ2-5, is DTGVSQNPRHKITKRGQNVTFRCDPISEHNRLYWYRQTLGQGPEFLTYFQNEAQLEKSRLLSDRFSAERPKGSFSTLEIQRTEQGDSAMYLCASRNIQGKETQYFGPGTRLLVL.